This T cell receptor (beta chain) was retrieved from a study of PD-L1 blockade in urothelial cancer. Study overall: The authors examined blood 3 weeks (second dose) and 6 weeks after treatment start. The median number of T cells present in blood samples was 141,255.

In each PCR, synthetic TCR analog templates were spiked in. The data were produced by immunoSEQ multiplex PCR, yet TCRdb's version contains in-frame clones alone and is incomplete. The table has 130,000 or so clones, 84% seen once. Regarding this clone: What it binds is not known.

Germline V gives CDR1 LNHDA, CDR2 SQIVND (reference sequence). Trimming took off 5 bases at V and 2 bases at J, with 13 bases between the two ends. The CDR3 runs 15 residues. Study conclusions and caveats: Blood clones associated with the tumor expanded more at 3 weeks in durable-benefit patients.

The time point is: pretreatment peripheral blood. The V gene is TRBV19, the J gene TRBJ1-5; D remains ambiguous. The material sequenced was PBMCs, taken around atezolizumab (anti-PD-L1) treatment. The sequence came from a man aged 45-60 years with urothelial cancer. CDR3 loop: CASSSRDGGNQPQHF. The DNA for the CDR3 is TGTGCCAGTAGTTCCCGGGATGGAGGCAATCAGCCCCAGCATTTT.